Listed here is a single TCR beta chain. Its target is not known. This sample was taken from a study of T cell responses to AZD1222 COVID-19 vaccine. Overall study context: The study pooled second doses at about 4 or about 12 weeks.

V was trimmed by 2 bases and J by 7 bases, leaving 17 bases between them. The CDR3 runs 16 residues. The germline V gene encodes CDR1 SGHDN and CDR2 FVKESK. Here immunoSEQ multiplex PCR was the method, and the copy in TCRdb shows in-frame clones only, minus some. The table shows more than 100,000 clones, with around 87% occurring only once. Overall study findings and caveats: Regions left unmutated in variants are reportedly the target of nearly half of spike-specific TCRs. CD4 TCRs linked to vaccination spanned spike, dominating at 160-218 and 743-854. Possibly, clonal diversity was underestimated; donors were largely white British and included more females.

This receptor was taken from an adult in good health. Specimen: peripheral blood, collected on day 0 of AZD1222 vaccination. The chain has TRBV14 and TRBJ1-4; tentatively, D is TRBD1 (5 bases). The CDR3 here is CASSQHAGLSGEKLFF. The CDR3 DNA sequence: TGTGCCAGCAGCCAACATGCGGGACTATCAGGTGAAAAACTGTTTTTT. Filled out from reference TRBV14 and TRBJ1-4, the complete variable domain reads EAGVTQFPSHSVIEKGQTVTLRCDPISGHDNLYWYRRVMGKEIKFLLHFVKESKQDESGMPNNRFLAERTGGTYSTLKVQPAELEDSGVYFCASSQHAGLSGEKLFFGSGTQLSVL.